What follows is one T cell receptor (beta chain) and its context. The data were obtained in a study of identical twins. CDR3 length equals 14 residues. Trimming cost V 4 bases and J 5 bases, with 15 bases left between them. Germline lookup yields CDR1 SGHRS and CDR2 YFSETQ. TCRdb re-called the 5' RACE reads with MiXCR, one entry per CDR3 protein. The sample has about 890,000 distinct CDR3 sequences; 12% are singletons. These data are also associated with another study on yellow fever vaccine responses in identical twins.

The receptor was derived from a woman between 18 and 30 years old in good health. This chain uses TRBV5-1 with TRBJ2-5; D possibly corresponds to TRBD1 (5 bases). The source material was PBMCs. The CDR3 sequence is CASSVTGPIETQYF. The DNA for the CDR3 is TGCGCCAGCAGCGTCACAGGCCCAATTGAGACCCAGTACTTC.